Listed below are T cell receptor beta chains from one sample, sequenced in a study of shared clonotypes between healthy human individuals. The table came from immunoSEQ multiplex PCR; TCRdb's copy has only in-frame clones and leaves some out. Of 560,000 or so clones in the sample, 95% to 97% were seen once. The source material was naive CD8+ T cells sorted from blood. These TCRs come from a woman in her twenties or thirties in good health. Each CDR3 is given with its conserved first and last residue. The D gene is left open where the match is weak. The size of a clone is reported for some rows only, either as once, few or many, or as a class for expanded clones.

D gene	V gene	clone size	J gene	CDR3 protein	CDR3 DNA
TRBD2	TRBV27	once	TRBJ2-2	CASTVCSGQNTGELFF	TGTGCCAGCACTGTATGTAGCGGGCAGAACACCGGGGAGCTGTTTTTT
TRBD1	TRBV4-1	-	TRBJ1-1	CASSQDRSSRGTFF	TGCGCCAGCAGCCAAGATCGTAGTTCCAGGGGGACTTTCTTT
-	TRBV27	-	TRBJ2-3	CASSLSSESQAPADTQYF	TGTGCCAGCAGTTTATCGAGTGAAAGTCAAGCTCCAGCAGATACGCAGTATTTT
-	TRBV30	-	TRBJ2-1	CAWSIQGNEQFF	TGTGCCTGGAGTATACAGGGTAATGAGCAGTTCTTC
-	TRBV6-5	-	TRBJ2-7	CASSYSSLTYEQYF	TGTGCCAGCAGTTACTCGTCTCTTACCTACGAGCAGTACTTC
TRBD1	TRBV27	few	TRBJ2-7	CASSLDRGYEQYF	TGTGCCAGCAGTTTGGACAGGGGCTACGAGCAGTACTTC
-	TRBV5-4	-	TRBJ2-2	CASSWTSGELFF	TGTGCCAGCAGCTGGACTTCCGGGGAGCTGTTTTTT
-	TRBV2	-	TRBJ1-5	CASSGGNQPQHF	TGTGCCAGCAGTGGAGGAAATCAGCCCCAGCATTTT
-	TRBV10-3	-	TRBJ2-1	CAISEGRLEQFF	TGTGCCATCAGTGAGGGTCGACTAGAGCAGTTCTTC
-	TRBV5-4	-	TRBJ2-7	CASSLELSYEQYF	TGTGCCAGCAGCTTGGAACTAAGCTACGAGCAGTACTTC
TRBD2	TRBV11-1	-	TRBJ2-7	CASSLGSLAGGPDEQYF	TGTGCCAGCAGCTTAGGCTCACTAGCGGGAGGGCCCGACGAGCAGTACTTC
-	TRBV11-1	-	TRBJ1-5	CASSLGRTVSGHQPQHF	TGTGCCAGCAGCTTGGGTCGGACAGTAAGCGGGCATCAGCCCCAGCATTTT
-	TRBV21-1	-	TRBJ2-2	CASSKGRKRELFF	TGTGCCAGCAGCAAAGGAAGAAAGAGGGAGCTGTTTTTT
-	TRBV10-1	-	TRBJ2-1	CASSELAGHEQFF	TGCGCCAGCAGTGAGTTGGCGGGCCATGAGCAGTTCTTC
-	TRBV9	-	TRBJ2-4	CASSVGGGAKNIQYF	TGTGCCAGCAGCGTAGGTGGAGGGGCCAAAAACATTCAGTACTTC
TRBD1	TRBV28	-	TRBJ1-1	CASSLPGQGPEAFF	TGTGCCAGCAGTTTACCCGGACAGGGTCCTGAAGCTTTCTTT
TRBD2	TRBV27	-	TRBJ2-1	CASSLGLAGVNEQFF	TGTGCCAGCAGTTTGGGACTAGCGGGAGTAAATGAGCAGTTCTTC
TRBD1	TRBV29-1	-	TRBJ1-2	CSTRGGGTYGYTF	TGCAGCACCCGGGGAGGGGGCACCTATGGCTACACCTTC
-	TRBV6-6	-	TRBJ2-3	CASSHPSDTQYF	TGTGCCAGCAGCCACCCCTCAGATACGCAGTATTTT
TRBD2	TRBV4-2	-	TRBJ2-7	CASSRTSGGSYEQYF	TGTGCCAGCAGCCGCACTAGCGGGGGTTCCTACGAGCAGTACTTC
TRBD2	TRBV6-1	-	TRBJ2-6	CASSETNWLAGAGANVLTF	TGTGCCAGCAGTGAAACGAATTGGCTAGCGGGAGCTGGGGCCAACGTCCTGACTTTC
TRBD2	TRBV6-1	-	TRBJ2-1	CASRIAGATYNEQFF	TGTGCCAGCAGGATAGCGGGAGCGACCTACAATGAGCAGTTCTTC
-	TRBV29-1	-	TRBJ2-1	CSVDGDRGAASSYNEQFF	TGCAGCGTTGATGGTGACCGGGGAGCGGCTAGCTCCTACAATGAGCAGTTCTTC
-	TRBV7-2	-	TRBJ2-3	CASSRWGTAYTDTQYF	TGTGCCAGCAGCCGATGGGGGACTGCATACACAGATACGCAGTATTTT
-	TRBV15	few	TRBJ2-2	CATSRVPTGELFF	TGTGCCACCAGCAGAGTCCCCACCGGGGAGCTGTTTTTT
-	TRBV9	-	TRBJ2-1	CASSASMGWDEQFF	TGTGCCAGCAGCGCCTCTATGGGGTGGGATGAGCAGTTCTTC
-	TRBV7-8	-	TRBJ2-1	CASSLEGQAGPYNEQFF	TGTGCCAGCAGCTTAGAAGGGCAGGCTGGGCCCTACAATGAGCAGTTCTTC
-	TRBV9	-	TRBJ2-7	CASSAGGPSYEQYF	TGTGCCAGCAGCGCTGGCGGGCCCTCCTACGAGCAGTACTTC
-	TRBV28	-	TRBJ2-7	CASSFSVGSSEQYF	TGTGCCAGCAGTTTTTCAGTAGGGTCTAGCGAGCAGTACTTC
-	TRBV27	-	TRBJ2-3	CASSPDADTQYF	TGTGCCAGCAGCCCTGACGCAGATACGCAGTATTTT
TRBD2	TRBV28	-	TRBJ2-7	CASSSPGLARPYEQYF	TGTGCCAGCAGTAGCCCGGGACTAGCCCGTCCCTACGAGCAGTACTTC
TRBD2	TRBV5-1	-	TRBJ2-2	CASSDAPGLAGTGELFF	TGCGCCAGCAGCGATGCACCGGGACTAGCGGGCACCGGGGAGCTGTTTTTT
-	TRBV4-1	-	TRBJ1-4	CASSQVADNEKLFF	TGCGCCAGCAGCCAAGTTGCGGATAATGAAAAACTGTTTTTT
-	TRBV7-8	-	TRBJ2-4	CASSSPPLGGGVIQYF	TGTGCCAGCAGCTCACCCCCCCTCGGAGGTGGGGTCATTCAGTACTTC
-	TRBV5-5	-	TRBJ2-7	CASSRPRLGSFSYEQYF	TGTGCCAGCAGCCGGCCGCGTTTGGGCTCTTTCTCCTACGAGCAGTACTTC
-	TRBV27	-	TRBJ2-7	CASSFVLSKGAAYEQYF	TGTGCCAGCAGTTTTGTACTATCTAAAGGAGCGGCCTACGAGCAGTACTTC
TRBD1	TRBV27	-	TRBJ2-7	CASSPSAGQDTYEQYF	TGTGCCAGCAGTCCTTCGGCGGGACAGGATACCTACGAGCAGTACTTC
TRBD1	TRBV4-1	-	TRBJ2-7	CASSLVGTGAYEQYF	TGCGCCAGCAGCCTCGTCGGGACAGGAGCCTACGAGCAGTACTTC
-	TRBV29-1	-	TRBJ2-1	CSVEGTNVDEQFF	TGCAGCGTTGAAGGAACGAACGTGGATGAGCAGTTCTTC
TRBD2	TRBV4-1	-	TRBJ2-1	CASSFGTSGSRNEQFF	TGCGCCAGCAGCTTCGGGACTAGCGGGAGTAGGAATGAGCAGTTCTTC
-	TRBV6-6	-	TRBJ2-1	CASSYMGNNEQFF	TGTGCCAGCAGTTACATGGGGAACAATGAGCAGTTCTTC
TRBD2	TRBV19	-	TRBJ2-1	CASSSQEAGRSYNEQFF	TGTGCCAGTAGTTCTCAGGAAGCGGGAAGGTCCTACAATGAGCAGTTCTTC
-	TRBV5-6	-	TRBJ2-5	CASSLAVQETQYF	TGTGCCAGCAGCTTGGCGGTCCAAGAGACCCAGTACTTC
-	TRBV15	-	TRBJ2-4	CATSRTEQDRAAKNIQYF	TGTGCCACCAGCAGGACAGAACAAGATCGGGCTGCCAAAAACATTCAGTACTTC
-	TRBV28	once	TRBJ2-7	CASSLAAKGPYYEQYF	TGTGCCAGCAGTTTGGCGGCAAAAGGTCCATACTACGAGCAGTACTTC
-	TRBV7-8	-	TRBJ1-3	CASSLGAGSGNTIYF	TGTGCCAGCAGCTTAGGAGCTGGCTCTGGAAACACCATATATTTT
TRBD1	TRBV19	-	TRBJ2-7	CASSIGQGSWEQYF	TGTGCCAGTAGTATAGGACAGGGGTCCTGGGAGCAGTACTTC
-	TRBV6-1	-	TRBJ2-7	CASSGQDGPEQYF	TGTGCCAGCAGTGGACAAGACGGGCCCGAGCAGTACTTC
TRBD2	TRBV5-4	-	TRBJ2-7	CASSGLLSGTSSYEQYF	TGTGCCAGCAGCGGCCTGCTATCCGGGACTAGCTCCTACGAGCAGTACTTC
-	TRBV7-9	-	TRBJ2-7	CASSLGAGTGYEQYF	TGTGCCAGCAGCTTAGGGGCCGGGACCGGTTACGAGCAGTACTTC
-	TRBV27	-	TRBJ2-7	CASSSSGGRRMVSYEQYF	-
-	TRBV28	-	TRBJ1-1	CASSSTVIRPNTEAFF	TGTGCCAGCAGTTCTACCGTTATCCGGCCGAACACTGAAGCTTTCTTT
-	TRBV11-2	-	TRBJ2-1	CASSLGTGNEQFF	TGTGCCAGCAGCCTTGGGACGGGCAATGAGCAGTTCTTC
-	TRBV5-6	-	TRBJ2-7	CASSLGSGYEQYF	TGTGCCAGCAGCTTAGGTTCGGGCTACGAGCAGTACTTC
TRBD1	TRBV9	-	TRBJ2-7	CASSRDWDRVYEQYF	TGTGCCAGCAGCAGAGATTGGGACAGGGTCTACGAGCAGTACTTC
-	TRBV19	-	TRBJ1-1	CASSIGLGAFF	TGTGCCAGTAGTATCGGGCTAGGAGCTTTCTTT